This TCR beta chain is from a study of T cell changes during pregnancy in multiple sclerosis. This clone has a single count. The junction had 6 bases not matched to a gene; V was cut back by 3 bases and J by 4 bases. Per germline, CDR1 MNHEY and CDR2 SMNVEV (reference sequence). This CDR3 spans 15 amino acids. Generated by immunoSEQ multiplex PCR, the TCRdb table keeps only in-frame clones and is missing some. Here the sample spans 90,000 to 120,000 clones, 90% to 95% being singletons. Material: peripheral blood, obtained before pregnancy. The chain employs TRBV27 and TRBJ2-3, with TRBD1 identical over 8 bases. The receptor was derived from a female donor with multiple sclerosis, enrolled in a pregnancy study. CDR3 amino acids: CASSLARGRPDTQYF. The CDR3 DNA sequence: TGTGCCAGCAGTTTGGCCAGGGGGCGGCCAGATACGCAGTATTTT.